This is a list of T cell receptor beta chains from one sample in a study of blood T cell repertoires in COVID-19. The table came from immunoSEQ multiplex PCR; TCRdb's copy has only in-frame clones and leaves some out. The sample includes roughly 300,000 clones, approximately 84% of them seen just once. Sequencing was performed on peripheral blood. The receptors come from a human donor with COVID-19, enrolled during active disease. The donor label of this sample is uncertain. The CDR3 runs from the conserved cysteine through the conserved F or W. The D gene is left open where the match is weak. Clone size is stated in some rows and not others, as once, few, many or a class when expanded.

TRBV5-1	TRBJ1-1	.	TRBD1	TGCGCCAGCAGCTTAGGGACAGGGGGCGCGGTAAACACTGAAGCTTTCTTT	CASSLGTGGAVNTEAFF
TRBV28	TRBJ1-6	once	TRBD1	TGTGCCAGCAGTTTATACGGGACAGGGGGCGTACTCGGGAATTCACCCCTCCACTTT	CASSLYGTGGVLGNSPLHF
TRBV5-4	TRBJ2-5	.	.	TGTGCCAGCAGCTTCATTTCGGGCGGAGGGCAAGAGACCCAGTACTTC	CASSFISGGGQETQYF
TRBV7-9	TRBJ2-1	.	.	TGTGCCAGCAGCTTAGTCGGCGGGATTCGTTACAATGAGCAGTTCTTC	CASSLVGGIRYNEQFF
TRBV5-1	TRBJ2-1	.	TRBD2	TGCGCCAGCAGCTGGGGGGGAGGCGGCAATGAGCAGTTCTTC	CASSWGGGGNEQFF
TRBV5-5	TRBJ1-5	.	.	TGTGCCAGCAGCCAGGACAGAAGCTCGGGGTATAGCAATCAGCCCCAGCATTTT	CASSQDRSSGYSNQPQHF
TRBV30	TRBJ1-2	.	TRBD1	TGTGCCTGGAGTGGGGACAGGGATGGCTACACCTTC	CAWSGDRDGYTF
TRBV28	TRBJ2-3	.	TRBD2	TGTGCCAGCAGTTTACAGGGAGGGAGCACAGATACGCAGTATTTT	CASSLQGGSTDTQYF
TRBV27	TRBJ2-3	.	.	TGTGCCAGCAGTTTAGGTTGGGGGGTCGGCACAGATACGCAGTATTTT	CASSLGWGVGTDTQYF
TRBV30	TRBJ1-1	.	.	TGTGCCTGGAGCCTACGAGGTACTATGAAAGCTTTCTTT	CAWSLRGTMKAFF
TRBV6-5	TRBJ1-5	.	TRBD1	TGTGCCAGCAGTTACGGAGGGGGCTCGCAGCCCCAGCATTTT	CASSYGGGSQPQHF
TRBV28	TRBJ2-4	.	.	TGTGCCAGCAGTTTAGGGCAGTTAAACATTCAGTACTTC	CASSLGQLNIQYF
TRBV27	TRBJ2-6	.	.	TGTGCCAGCAGTTCCTTCTTTGCACTGAAGGGGAATTCTGGGGCCAACGTCCTGACTTTC	CASSSFFALKGNSGANVLTF
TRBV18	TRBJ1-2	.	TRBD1	TGTGCCAGCTCACCATCCCCTTCCGGGACAGGGTACCCTAACTATGGCTACACCTTC	CASSPSPSGTGYPNYGYTF
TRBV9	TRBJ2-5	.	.	TGTGCCAGCAGCGTTGGCGGGATGCCAAGCCAAGAGACCCAGTACTTC	CASSVGGMPSQETQYF
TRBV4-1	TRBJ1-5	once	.	TGCGCCAGCAGCCGAGGACAGAGCAATCAGCCCCAGCATTTT	CASSRGQSNQPQHF
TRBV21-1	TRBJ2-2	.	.	TGTGCCAGCAGCTCATTAAGGGATCCCAGGGGTTCAGGGACCGGGGAGCTGTTTTTT	CASSSLRDPRGSGTGELFF
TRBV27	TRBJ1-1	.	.	TGTGCCAGCAGATCCAAACAGGGAAGTGCTTTCTTT	CASRSKQGSAFF
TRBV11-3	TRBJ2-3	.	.	TGTGCCAGCAGCTTAGGGTCAGGGGCCCACACAGATACGCAGTATTTT	CASSLGSGAHTDTQYF
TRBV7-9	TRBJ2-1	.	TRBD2	TGTGCCAGCAGCTTCATCGGACTAGCGGGAGGAAGGGGTGAGCAGTTCTTC	CASSFIGLAGGRGEQFF
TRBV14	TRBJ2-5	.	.	TGTGCCAGCAGCCAAGGGATGAGGTTTTCAGACTATCCGCAAGAGACCCAGTACTTC	CASSQGMRFSDYPQETQYF
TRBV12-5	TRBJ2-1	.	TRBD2	TGTGCTAGTGGTTTTGTGACTAGCGGGTTCTACAATGAGCAGTTCTTC	CASGFVTSGFYNEQFF
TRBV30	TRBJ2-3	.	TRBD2	TGTGCCTGTCAACTAGCGGGAGTTGAAAATACGCAGTATTTT	CACQLAGVENTQYF